This TCR beta chain was recovered during a study of kidney transplant recipient with SARS-CoV-2 infection. This clonotype came up many times. TCRdb itself ran the reads through MiXCR, one entry per CDR3 protein. Of about 240,000 distinct CDR3 sequences in the sample, 29% were seen once. V dropped 5 bases and J dropped 5 bases, with 24 bases sitting between them. The germline V gene has CDR1 LGHDT and CDR2 YNNKEL (reference sequence). The CDR3 spans 17 residues. This chain links TRBV3-1 with TRBJ2-5, with D hard to call. Material: a blood sample, obtained at baseline and between days 110 and 120 from a kidney transplant recipient. The receptor comes from a male patient aged 25 to 39 who had COVID-19 and was a kidney transplant recipient. A subset of T cells may come from the graft donor. CDR3 sequence reads: CASSSSHPISFSETQYF. The CDR3 region has the DNA TGTGCCAGCAGCTCTAGTCATCCCATTTCTTTCTCTGAGACCCAGTACTTC.